This TCR beta chain emerged from a study of T-cell memory formation after mild COVID-19. A note on this clonotype: The antigen remains unidentified.

TCRdb re-derived calls from the 5' RACE reads in MiXCR, one entry per CDR3 protein. The sample holds about 340,000 distinct CDR3 sequences, roughly 20% seen once. Per the germline V gene, CDR1 is KGHDR and CDR2 is SFDVKD. The CDR3 is made up of 12 amino acids. V dropped 4 bases and J dropped 4 bases, with 5 bases sitting between them. Findings of the study overall: The main location of contracting CD4+ clones was CM and EM, and that of contracting CD8+ clones was EMRA.

The sequence was collected from an adult woman who had mild COVID-19 (a few samples of this study predate the infection). Cell type and time point are not known. The sample comprised PBMCs or a T cell subset sorted from them (not recorded which). This chain joins TRBV24-1 and TRBJ2-3; D is unresolved. CDR3 region: CATSEGSDTQYF. CDR3 in DNA: TGTGCCACCAGTGAGGGGTCAGATACGCAGTATTTT.